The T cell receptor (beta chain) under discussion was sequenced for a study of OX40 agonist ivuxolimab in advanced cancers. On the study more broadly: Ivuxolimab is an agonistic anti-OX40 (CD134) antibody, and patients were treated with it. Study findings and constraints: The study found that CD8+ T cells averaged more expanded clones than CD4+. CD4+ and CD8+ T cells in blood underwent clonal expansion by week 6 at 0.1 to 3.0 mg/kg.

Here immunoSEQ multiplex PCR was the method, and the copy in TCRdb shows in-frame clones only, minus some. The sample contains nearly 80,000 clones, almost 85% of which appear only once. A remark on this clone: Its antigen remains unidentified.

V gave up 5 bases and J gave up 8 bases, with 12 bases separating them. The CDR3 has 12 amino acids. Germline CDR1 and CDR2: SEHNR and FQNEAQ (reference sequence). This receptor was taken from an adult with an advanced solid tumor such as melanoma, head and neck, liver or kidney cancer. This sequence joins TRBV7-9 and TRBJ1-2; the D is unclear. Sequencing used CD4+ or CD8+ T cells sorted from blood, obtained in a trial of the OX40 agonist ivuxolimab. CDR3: CASSTRSTGYTF. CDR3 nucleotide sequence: TGTGCCAGCAGCACCCGGTCCACCGGCTACACCTTC.